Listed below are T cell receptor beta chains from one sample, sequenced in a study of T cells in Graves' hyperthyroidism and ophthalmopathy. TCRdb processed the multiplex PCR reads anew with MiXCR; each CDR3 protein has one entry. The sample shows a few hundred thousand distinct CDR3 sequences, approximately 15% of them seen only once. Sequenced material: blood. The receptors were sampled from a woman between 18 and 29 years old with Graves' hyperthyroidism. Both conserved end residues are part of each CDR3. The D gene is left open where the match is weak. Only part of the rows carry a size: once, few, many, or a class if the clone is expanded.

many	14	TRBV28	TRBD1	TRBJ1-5	CASRVTGRGQPQHF	TGTGCCAGCAGGGTGACAGGGAGGGGTCAGCCCCAGCATTTT
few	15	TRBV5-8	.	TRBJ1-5	CASSLGVNGNQPQHF	TGTGCCAGCAGCTTGGGGGTGAACGGCAATCAGCCCCAGCATTTT
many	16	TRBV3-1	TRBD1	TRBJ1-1	CASSQAQGAWYTEAFF	TGTGCCAGCAGCCAAGCCCAGGGGGCCTGGTACACTGAAGCTTTCTTT
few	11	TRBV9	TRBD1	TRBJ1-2	CASSTGVGYTF	TGTGCCAGCAGCACAGGGGTTGGCTACACCTTC
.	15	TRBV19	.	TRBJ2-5	CASSPWDGAQETQYF	TGTGCCAGCTCCCCTTGGGACGGGGCGCAAGAGACCCAGTACTTC
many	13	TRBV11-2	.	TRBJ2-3	CASSLLVTDTQYF	TGTGCCAGCAGCTTATTAGTCACAGATACGCAGTATTTT
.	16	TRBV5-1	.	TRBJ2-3	CASSLASLSSTDTQYF	TGCGCCAGCAGCTTGGCGAGCCTCTCTAGCACAGATACGCAGTATTTT
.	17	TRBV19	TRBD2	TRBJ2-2	CASSRQIAGGKTGELFF	TGTGCCAGTAGCCGACAAATAGCGGGAGGAAAAACCGGGGAGCTGTTTTTT
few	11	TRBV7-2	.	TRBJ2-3	CASTYTDTQYF	TGTGCCAGCACCTACACAGATACGCAGTATTTT
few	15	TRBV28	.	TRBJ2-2	CASSMGTANSGELFF	TGTGCCAGCAGTATGGGGACCGCTAATTCCGGGGAGCTGTTTTTT
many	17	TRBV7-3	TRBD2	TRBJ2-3	CASSLRGLAGGADTQYF	TGTGCCAGCAGCTTAAGAGGACTAGCGGGGGGGGCAGATACGCAGTATTTT
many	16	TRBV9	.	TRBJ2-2	CASSVAGDGYTGELFF	TGTGCCAGCAGCGTAGCGGGGGATGGGTACACCGGGGAGCTGTTTTTT
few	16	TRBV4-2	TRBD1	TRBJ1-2	CASSQGGTGKNYGYTF	TGTGCCAGCAGCCAGGGCGGGACAGGGAAAAACTATGGCTACACCTTC
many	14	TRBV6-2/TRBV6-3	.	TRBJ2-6	CASSYHDGANVLTF	TGTGCCAGCAGTTACCACGACGGGGCCAACGTCCTGACTTTC
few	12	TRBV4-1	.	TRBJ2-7	CASSQDDNEQYF	TGCGCCAGCAGCCAAGATGACAACGAGCAGTACTTC
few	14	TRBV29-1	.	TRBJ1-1	CSVVPGPMNTEAFF	TGCAGCGTTGTCCCGGGACCGATGAACACTGAAGCTTTCTTT
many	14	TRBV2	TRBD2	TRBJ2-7	CASRRGLAENEQYF	TGTGCCAGCAGAAGGGGACTAGCGGAAAACGAGCAGTACTTC
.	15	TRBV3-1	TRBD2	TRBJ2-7	CASSQLLAGGNEQYF	TGTGCCAGCAGCCAGCTACTAGCGGGAGGAAACGAGCAGTACTTC
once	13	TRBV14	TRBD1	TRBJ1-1	CASSQESNRGAFF	TGTGCCAGCAGCCAAGAGTCGAACAGGGGGGCTTTCTTC
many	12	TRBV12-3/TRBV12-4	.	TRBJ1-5	CASSLLNQPQHF	TGTGCCAGCAGTTTATTAAATCAGCCCCAGCATTTT
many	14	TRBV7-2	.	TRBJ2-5	CASSSAQGQETQYF	TGTGCCAGCAGCTCCGCTCAGGGACAAGAGACCCAGTACTTC
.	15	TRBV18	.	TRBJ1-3	CASSPGIFSGNTIYF	TGTGCCAGCTCACCGGGCATCTTCTCTGGAAACACCATATATTTT
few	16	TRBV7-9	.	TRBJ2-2	CASSSPGRLNTGELFF	TGTGCCAGCAGCTCACCGGGACGGCTGAACACCGGGGAGCTGTTTTTT
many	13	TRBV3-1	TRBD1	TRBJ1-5	CASSEDREQPQHF	TGTGCCAGCAGCGAAGACAGGGAACAGCCCCAGCATTTT
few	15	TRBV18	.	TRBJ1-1	CASSGAGVMNTEAFF	TGTGCCAGCTCCGGCGCAGGGGTCATGAACACTGAAGCTTTCTTT
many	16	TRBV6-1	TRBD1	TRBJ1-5	CASSSTDRESNQPQHF	TGTGCCAGCAGTTCAACGGACAGGGAGTCCAATCAGCCCCAGCATTTT